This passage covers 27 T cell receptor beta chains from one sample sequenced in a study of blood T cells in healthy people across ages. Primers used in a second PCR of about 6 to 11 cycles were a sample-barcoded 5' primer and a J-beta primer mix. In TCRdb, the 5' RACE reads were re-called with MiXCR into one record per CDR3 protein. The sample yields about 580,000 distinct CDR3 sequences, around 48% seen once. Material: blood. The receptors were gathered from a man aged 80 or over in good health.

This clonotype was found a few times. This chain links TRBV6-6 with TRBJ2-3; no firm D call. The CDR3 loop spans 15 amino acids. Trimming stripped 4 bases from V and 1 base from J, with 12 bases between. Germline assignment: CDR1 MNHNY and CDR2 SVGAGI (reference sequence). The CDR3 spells CASSSSSTRTDTQYF. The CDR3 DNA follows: TGTGCCAGCAGTTCCTCCTCGACGCGCACAGATACGCAGTATTTT.

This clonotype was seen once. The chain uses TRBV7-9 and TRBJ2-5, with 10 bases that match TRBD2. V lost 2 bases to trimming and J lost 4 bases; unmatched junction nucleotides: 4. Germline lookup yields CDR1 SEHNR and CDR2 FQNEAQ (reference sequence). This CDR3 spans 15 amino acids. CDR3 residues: CASSLLSGRGETQYF. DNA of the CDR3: TGTGCCAGCAGCTTATTAAGCGGGAGGGGAGAGACCCAGTACTTC. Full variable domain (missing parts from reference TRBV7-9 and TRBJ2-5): DTGVSQNPRHKITKRGQNVTFRCDPISEHNRLYWYRQTLGQGPEFLTYFQNEAQLEKSRLLSDRFSAERPKGSFSTLEIQRTEQGDSAMYLCASSLLSGRGETQYFGPGTRLLVL.

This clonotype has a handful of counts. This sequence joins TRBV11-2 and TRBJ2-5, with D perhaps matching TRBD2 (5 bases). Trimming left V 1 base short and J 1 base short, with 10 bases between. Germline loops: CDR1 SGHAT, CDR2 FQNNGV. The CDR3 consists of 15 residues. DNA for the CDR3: TGTGCCAGCAGCTTAGGATTCAGCGGCCAAGAGACCCAGTACTTC. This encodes CASSLGFSGQETQYF.

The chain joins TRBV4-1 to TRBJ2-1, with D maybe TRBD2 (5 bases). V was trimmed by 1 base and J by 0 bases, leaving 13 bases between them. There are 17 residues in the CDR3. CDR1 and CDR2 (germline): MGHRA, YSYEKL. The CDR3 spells CASSQGPSPSSYNEQFF. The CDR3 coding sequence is TGCGCCAGCAGCCAAGGCCCTAGCCCTAGCTCCTACAATGAGCAGTTCTTC.

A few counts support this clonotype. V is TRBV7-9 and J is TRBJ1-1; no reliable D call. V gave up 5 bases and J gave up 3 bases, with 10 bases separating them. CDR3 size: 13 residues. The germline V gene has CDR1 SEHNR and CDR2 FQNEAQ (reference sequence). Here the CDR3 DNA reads TGTGCCAGCAGCCTTGACGGTTACACTGAAGCTTTCTTT. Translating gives CASSLDGYTEAFF.

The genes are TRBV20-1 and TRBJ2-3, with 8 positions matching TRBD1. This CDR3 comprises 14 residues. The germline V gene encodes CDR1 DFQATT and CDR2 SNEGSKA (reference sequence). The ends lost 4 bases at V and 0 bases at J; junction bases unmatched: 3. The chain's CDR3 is CSATTGASTDTQYF. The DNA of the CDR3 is TGCAGTGCTACGACAGGGGCTAGCACAGATACGCAGTATTTT.

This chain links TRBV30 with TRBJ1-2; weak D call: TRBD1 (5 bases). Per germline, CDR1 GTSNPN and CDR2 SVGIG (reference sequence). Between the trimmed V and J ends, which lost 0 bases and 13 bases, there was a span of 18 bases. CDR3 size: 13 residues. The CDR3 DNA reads TGTGCCTGGAGTGTACTTAGTGGGACTGTCGTCACCTTC. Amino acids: CAWSVLSGTVVTF.

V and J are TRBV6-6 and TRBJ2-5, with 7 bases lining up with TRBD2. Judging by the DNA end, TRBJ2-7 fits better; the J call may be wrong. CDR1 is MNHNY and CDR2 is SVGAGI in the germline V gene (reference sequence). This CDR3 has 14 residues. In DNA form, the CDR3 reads TGTGCCAGCAGTAAGCAAGGACTAGACGGCGAGCAGTACTTC. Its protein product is CASSKQGLDGEQYF.

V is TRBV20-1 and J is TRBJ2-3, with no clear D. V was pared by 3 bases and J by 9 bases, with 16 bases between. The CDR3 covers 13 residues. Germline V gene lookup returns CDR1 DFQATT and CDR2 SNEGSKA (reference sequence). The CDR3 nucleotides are TGCAGTGCTAGTGATTCCCGAGTAGAAACGCAGTATTTT. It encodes CSASDSRVETQYF.

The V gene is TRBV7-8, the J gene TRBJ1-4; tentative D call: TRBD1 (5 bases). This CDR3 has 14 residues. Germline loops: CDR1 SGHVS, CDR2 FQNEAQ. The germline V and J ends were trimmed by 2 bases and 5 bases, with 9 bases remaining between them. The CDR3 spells CASSLWRGNEKLFF. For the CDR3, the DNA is TGTGCCAGCAGCTTATGGCGGGGGAATGAAAAACTGTTTTTT.

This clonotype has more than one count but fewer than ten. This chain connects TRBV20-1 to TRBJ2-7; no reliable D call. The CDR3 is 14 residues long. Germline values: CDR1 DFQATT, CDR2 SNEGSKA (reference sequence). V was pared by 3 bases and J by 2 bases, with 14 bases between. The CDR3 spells CSASSVVGTYEQYF. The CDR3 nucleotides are TGCAGTGCTAGCTCTGTGGTAGGCACCTACGAGCAGTACTTC.

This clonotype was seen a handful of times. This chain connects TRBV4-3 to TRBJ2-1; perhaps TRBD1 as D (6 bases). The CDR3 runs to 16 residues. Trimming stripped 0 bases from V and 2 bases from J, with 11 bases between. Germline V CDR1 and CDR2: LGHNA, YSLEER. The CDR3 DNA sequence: TGCGCCAGCAGCCAAGATCCCCAGGGGCCCTACAATGAGCAGTTCTTC. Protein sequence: CASSQDPQGPYNEQFF.

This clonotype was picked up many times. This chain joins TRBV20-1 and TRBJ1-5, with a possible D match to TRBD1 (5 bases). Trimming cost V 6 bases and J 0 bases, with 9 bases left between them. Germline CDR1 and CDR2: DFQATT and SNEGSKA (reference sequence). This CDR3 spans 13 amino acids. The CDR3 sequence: CSASGGSNQPQHF. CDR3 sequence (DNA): TGCAGTGCCAGTGGGGGTAGCAATCAGCCCCAGCATTTT.

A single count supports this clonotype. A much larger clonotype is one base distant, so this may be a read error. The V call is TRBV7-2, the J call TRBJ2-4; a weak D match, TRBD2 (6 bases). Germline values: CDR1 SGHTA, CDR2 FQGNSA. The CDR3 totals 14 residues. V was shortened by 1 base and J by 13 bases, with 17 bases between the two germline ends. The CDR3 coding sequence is TGTGCCAGCAGCTTAGGGCGGGGTATCTACGGGCAGTACTTC. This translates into CASSLGRGIYGQYF.

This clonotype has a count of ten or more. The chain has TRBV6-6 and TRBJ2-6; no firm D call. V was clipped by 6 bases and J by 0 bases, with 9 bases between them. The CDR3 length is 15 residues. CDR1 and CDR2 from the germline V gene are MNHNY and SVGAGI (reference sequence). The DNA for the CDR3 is TGTGCCAGCAGGCGGTGGAGCTCTGGGGCCAACGTCCTGACTTTC. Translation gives CASRRWSSGANVLTF.

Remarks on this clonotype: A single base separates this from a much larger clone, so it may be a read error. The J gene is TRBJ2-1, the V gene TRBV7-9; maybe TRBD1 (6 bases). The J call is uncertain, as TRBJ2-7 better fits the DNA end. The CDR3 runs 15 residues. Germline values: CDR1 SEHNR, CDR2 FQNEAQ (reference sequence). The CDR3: CASSGTGSSYNEQYF. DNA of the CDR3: TGTGCCAGCAGCGGCACAGGGAGCTCCTACAATGAGCAGTACTTC.

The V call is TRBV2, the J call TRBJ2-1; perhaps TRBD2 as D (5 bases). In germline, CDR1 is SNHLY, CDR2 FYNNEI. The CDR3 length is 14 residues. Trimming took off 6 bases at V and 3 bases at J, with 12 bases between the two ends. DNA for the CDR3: TGTGCCAGCAGGATAGCGAACCACTACAATGAGCAGTTCTTC. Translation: CASRIANHYNEQFF. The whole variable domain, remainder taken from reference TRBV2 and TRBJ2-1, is EPEVTQTPSHQVTQMGQEVILRCVPISNHLYFYWYRQILGQKVEFLVSFYNNEISEKSEIFDDQFSVERPDGSNFTLKIRSTKLEDSAMYFCASRIANHYNEQFFGPGTRLTVL.

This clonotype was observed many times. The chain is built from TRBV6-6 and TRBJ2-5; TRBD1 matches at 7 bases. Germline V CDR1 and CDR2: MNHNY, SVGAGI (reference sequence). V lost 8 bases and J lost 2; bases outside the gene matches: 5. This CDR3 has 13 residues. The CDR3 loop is CASETGWQETQYF. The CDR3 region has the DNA TGTGCCAGCGAGACAGGGTGGCAAGAGACCCAGTACTTC.

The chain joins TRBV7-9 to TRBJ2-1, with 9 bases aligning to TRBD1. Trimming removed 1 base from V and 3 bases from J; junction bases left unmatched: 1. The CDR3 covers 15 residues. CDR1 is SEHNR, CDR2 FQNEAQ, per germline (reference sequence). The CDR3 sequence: CASSLGTGDYNEQFF. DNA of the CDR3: TGTGCCAGCAGCTTAGGGACAGGGGACTACAATGAGCAGTTCTTC.

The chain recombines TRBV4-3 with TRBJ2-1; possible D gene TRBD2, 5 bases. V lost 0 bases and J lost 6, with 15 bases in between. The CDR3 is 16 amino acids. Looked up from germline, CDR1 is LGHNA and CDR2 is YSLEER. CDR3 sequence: CASSQEARALANEQFF. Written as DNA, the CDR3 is TGCGCCAGCAGCCAAGAGGCGAGGGCGCTAGCCAATGAGCAGTTCTTC.

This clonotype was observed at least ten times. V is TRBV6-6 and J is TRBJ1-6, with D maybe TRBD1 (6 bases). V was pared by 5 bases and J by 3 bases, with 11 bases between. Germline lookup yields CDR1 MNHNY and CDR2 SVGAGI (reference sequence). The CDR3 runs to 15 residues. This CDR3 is CASSDWTDYNSPLHF. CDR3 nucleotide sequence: TGTGCCAGCAGTGACTGGACAGACTATAATTCACCCCTCCACTTT.

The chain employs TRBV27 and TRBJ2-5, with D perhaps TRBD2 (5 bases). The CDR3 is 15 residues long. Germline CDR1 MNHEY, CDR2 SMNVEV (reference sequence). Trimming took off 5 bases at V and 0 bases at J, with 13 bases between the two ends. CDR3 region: CASSGQRSYQETQYF. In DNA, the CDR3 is TGTGCCAGCAGTGGCCAGCGGTCGTACCAAGAGACCCAGTACTTC.

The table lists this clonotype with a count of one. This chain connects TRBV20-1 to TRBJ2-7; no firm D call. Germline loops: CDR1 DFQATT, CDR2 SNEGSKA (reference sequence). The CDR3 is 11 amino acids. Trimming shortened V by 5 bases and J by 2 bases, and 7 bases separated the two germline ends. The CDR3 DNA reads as TGCAGTGCTGATGTACCCTACGAGCAGTACTTC. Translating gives CSADVPYEQYF.

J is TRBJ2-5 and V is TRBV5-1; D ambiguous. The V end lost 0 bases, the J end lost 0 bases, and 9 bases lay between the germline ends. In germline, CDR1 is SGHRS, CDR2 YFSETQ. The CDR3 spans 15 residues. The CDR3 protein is CASSLEGRHQETQYF. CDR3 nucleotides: TGCGCCAGCAGCTTGGAGGGCAGACACCAAGAGACCCAGTACTTC.

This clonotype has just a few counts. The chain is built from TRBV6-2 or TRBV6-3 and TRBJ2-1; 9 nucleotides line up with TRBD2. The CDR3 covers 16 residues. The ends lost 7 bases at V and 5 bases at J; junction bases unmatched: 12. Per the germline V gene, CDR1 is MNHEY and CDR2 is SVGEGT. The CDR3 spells CASTSSSGSRNNEQFF. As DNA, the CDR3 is TGTGCCAGCACTTCAAGTAGCGGGAGTAGGAACAATGAGCAGTTCTTC.

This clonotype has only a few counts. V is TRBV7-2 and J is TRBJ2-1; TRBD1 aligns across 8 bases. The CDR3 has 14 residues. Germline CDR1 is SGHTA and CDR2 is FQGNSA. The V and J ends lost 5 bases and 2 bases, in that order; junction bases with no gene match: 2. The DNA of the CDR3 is TGTGCCAGCAGCAAACAGGGGGCCTACAATGAGCAGTTCTTC. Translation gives CASSKQGAYNEQFF.

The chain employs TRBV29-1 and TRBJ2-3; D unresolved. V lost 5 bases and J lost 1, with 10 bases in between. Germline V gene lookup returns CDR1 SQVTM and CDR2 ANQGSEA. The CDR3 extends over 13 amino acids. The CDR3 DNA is TGCAGCGTTCTCCGATTAGGCACAGATACGCAGTATTTT. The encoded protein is CSVLRLGTDTQYF.